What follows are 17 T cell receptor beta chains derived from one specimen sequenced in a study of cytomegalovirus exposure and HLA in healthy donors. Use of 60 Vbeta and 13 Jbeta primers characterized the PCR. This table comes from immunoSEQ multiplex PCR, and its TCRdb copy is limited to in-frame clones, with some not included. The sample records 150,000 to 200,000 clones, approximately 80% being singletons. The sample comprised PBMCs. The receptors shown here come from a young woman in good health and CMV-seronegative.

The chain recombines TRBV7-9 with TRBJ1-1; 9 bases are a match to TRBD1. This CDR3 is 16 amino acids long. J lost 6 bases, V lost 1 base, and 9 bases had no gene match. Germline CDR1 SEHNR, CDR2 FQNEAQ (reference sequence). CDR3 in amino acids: CASSLGAGQGDAEAFF. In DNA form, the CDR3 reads TGTGCCAGCAGCTTAGGCGCGGGACAGGGAGACGCTGAAGCTTTCTTT.

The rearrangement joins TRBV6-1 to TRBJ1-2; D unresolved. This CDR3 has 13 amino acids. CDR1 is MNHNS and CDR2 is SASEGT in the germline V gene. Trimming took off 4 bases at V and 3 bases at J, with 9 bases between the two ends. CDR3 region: CASSVGSYYGYTF. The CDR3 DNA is TGTGCCAGCAGTGTGGGCAGCTACTATGGCTACACCTTC.

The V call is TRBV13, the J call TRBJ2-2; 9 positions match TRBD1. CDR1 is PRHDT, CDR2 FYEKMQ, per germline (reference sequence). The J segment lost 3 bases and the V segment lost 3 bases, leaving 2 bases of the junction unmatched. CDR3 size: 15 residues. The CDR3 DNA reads TGTGCCAGCAGCTTCGACAGGGGGTACACCGGGGAGCTGTTTTTT. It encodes CASSFDRGYTGELFF.

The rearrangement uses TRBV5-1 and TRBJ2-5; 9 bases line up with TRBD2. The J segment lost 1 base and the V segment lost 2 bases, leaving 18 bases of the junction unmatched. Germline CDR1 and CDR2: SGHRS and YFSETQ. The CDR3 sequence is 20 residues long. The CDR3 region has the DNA TGCGCCAGCAGCTTTGACGGGACAGTCGGGCCTAGCGGGGTCCAAGAGACCCAGTACTTC. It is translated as CASSFDGTVGPSGVQETQYF.

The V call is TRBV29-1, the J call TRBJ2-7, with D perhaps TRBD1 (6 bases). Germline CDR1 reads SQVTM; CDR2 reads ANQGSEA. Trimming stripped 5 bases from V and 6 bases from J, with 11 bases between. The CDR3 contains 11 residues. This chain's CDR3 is CSVFQGPEQYF. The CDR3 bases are TGCAGCGTTTTCCAGGGGCCCGAGCAGTACTTC.

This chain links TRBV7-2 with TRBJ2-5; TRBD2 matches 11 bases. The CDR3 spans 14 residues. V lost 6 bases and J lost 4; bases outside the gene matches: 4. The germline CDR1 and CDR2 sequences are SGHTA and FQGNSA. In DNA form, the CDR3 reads TGTGCCAGCAGGGTAGCGGGAGGGCCAGAGACCCAGTACTTC. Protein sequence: CASRVAGGPETQYF. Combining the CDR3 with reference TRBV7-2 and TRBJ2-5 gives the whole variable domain GAGVSQSPSNKVTEKGKDVELRCDPISGHTALYWYRQSLGQGLEFLIYFQGNSAPDKSGLPSDRFSAERTGGSVSTLTIQRTQQEDSAVYLCASRVAGGPETQYFGPGTRLLVL.

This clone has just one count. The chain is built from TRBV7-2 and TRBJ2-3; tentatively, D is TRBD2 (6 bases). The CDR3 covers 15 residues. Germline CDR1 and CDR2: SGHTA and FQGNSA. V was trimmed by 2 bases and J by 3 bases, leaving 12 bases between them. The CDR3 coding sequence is TGTGCCAGCAGCTTATGGGCTAGCGCGACAGATACGCAGTATTTT. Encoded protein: CASSLWASATDTQYF.

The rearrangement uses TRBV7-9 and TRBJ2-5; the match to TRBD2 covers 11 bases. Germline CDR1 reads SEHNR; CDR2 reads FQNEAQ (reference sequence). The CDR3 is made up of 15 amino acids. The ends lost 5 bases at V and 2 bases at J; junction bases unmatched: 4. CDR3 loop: CASSQGLAEQETQYF. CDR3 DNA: TGTGCCAGCAGCCAGGGACTAGCGGAGCAAGAGACCCAGTACTTC.

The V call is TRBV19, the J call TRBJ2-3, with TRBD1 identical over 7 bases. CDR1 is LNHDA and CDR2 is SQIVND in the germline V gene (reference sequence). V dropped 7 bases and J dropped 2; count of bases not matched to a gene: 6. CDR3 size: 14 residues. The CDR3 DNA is TGTGCCAGTACCGACACAGGGGACACAGATACGCAGTATTTT. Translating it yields CASTDTGDTDTQYF. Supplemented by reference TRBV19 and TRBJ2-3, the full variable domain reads DGGITQSPKYLFRKEGQNVTLSCEQNLNHDAMYWYRQDPGQGLRLIYYSQIVNDFQKGDIAEGYSVSREKKESFPLTVTSAQKNPTAFYLCASTDTGDTDTQYFGPGTRLTVL.

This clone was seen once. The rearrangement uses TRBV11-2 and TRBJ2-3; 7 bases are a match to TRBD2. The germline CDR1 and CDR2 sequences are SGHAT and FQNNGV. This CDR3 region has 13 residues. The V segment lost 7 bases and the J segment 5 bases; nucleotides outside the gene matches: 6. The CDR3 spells CASTPGRGDTQYF. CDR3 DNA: TGTGCCAGCACCCCGGGGAGGGGAGATACGCAGTATTTT.

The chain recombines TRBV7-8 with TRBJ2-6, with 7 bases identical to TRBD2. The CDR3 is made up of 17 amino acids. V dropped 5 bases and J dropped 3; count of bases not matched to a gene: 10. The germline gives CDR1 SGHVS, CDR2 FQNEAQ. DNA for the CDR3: TGTGCCAGCAGCCCCCGGGACTACGTCCGTGGGGCCAACGTCCTGACTTTC. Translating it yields CASSPRDYVRGANVLTF. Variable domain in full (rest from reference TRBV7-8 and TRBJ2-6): GAGVSQSPRYKVAKRGQDVALRCDPISGHVSLFWYQQALGQGPEFLTYFQNEAQLDKSGLPSDRFFAERPEGSVSTLKIQRTQQEDSAVYLCASSPRDYVRGANVLTFGAGSRLTVL.

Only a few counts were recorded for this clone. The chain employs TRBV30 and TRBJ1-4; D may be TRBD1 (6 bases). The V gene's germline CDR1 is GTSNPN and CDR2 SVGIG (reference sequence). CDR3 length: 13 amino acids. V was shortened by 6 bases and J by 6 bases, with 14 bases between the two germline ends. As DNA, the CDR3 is TGTGCCTGCGCGGCAGGGGTTTATGAAAAACTGTTTTTT. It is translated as CACAAGVYEKLFF. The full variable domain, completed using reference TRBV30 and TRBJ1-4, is SQTIHQWPATLVQPVGSPLSLECTVEGTSNPNLYWYRQAAGRGLQLLFYSVGIGQISSEVPQNLSASRPQDRQFILSSKKLLLSDSGFYLCACAAGVYEKLFFGSGTQLSVL.

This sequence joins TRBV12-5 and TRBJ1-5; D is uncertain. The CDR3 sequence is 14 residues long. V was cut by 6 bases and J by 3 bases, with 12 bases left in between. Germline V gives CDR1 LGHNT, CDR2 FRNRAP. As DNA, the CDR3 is TGTGCTAGTGGGGGCGGGATGGTCAATCAGCCCCAGCATTTT. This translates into CASGGGMVNQPQHF.

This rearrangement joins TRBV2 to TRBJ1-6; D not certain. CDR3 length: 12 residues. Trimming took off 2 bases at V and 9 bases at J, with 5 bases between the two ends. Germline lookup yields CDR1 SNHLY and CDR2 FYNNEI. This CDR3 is CASSERSSPLHF. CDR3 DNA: TGTGCCAGCAGTGAAAGGAGTTCACCCCTCCACTTT.

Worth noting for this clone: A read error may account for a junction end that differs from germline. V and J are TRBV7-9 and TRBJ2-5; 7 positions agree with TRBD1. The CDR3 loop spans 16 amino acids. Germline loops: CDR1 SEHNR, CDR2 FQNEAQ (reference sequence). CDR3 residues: CSSSLGDSWLGETQYF. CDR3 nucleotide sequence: TGTTCCAGCAGCTTAGGGGACAGCTGGTTAGGAGAGACCCAGTACTTC.

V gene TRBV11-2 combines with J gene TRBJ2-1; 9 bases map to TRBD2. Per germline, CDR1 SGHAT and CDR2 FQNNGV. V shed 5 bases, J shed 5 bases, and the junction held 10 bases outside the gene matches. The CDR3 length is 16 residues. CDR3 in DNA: TGTGCCAGCAGCCCCCCATGGCTAGCGGGAAACAATGAGCAGTTCTTC. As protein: CASSPPWLAGNNEQFF.

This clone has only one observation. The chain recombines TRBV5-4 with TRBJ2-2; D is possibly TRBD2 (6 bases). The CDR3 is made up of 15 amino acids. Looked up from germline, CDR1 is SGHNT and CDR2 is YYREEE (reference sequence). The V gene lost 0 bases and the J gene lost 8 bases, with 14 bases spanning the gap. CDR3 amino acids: CASSLAGGVGGELFF. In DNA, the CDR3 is TGTGCCAGCAGCTTGGCCGGGGGAGTAGGTGGGGAGCTGTTTTTT.